A selection of T cell receptor beta chains follows, all from one sample in a study of cytomegalovirus exposure and HLA in healthy donors. Generated by immunoSEQ multiplex PCR, the TCRdb table keeps only in-frame clones and is missing some. The data show 150,000 to 200,000 clones, roughly 80% seen once. The source material was PBMCs. The receptors were gathered from a woman in her twenties or thirties in good health and CMV-seronegative. The CDR3 runs from the conserved cysteine through the conserved F or W. The D gene is left open where the match is weak. Only some rows state a clone size, as once, few, many or a class for expanded clones.

V: TRBV18; J: TRBJ2-2; size: once; D: TRBD1; DNA: TGTGCCAGCTCACCCTCCGGGACAGGGAGCACCGGGGAGCTGTTTTTT; CDR3: CASSPSGTGSTGELFF
V: TRBV5-6; J: TRBJ2-1; size: .; D: TRBD2; DNA: TGTGCCAGCAGCTCCGCTAGGACTAGCGGGGGGTTAAATGAGCAGTTCTTC; CDR3: CASSSARTSGGLNEQFF
V: TRBV2; J: TRBJ2-7; size: .; D: .; DNA: TGTGCCAGCAGAACGAGGCCGACTGACGAGCAGTACTTC; CDR3: CASRTRPTDEQYF
V: TRBV5-6; J: TRBJ2-3; size: .; D: TRBD2; DNA: TGTGCCAGCAGCTTGGTAGCGGGGGGCACAGATACGCAGTATTTT; CDR3: CASSLVAGGTDTQYF
V: TRBV5-6; J: TRBJ2-1; size: few; D: .; DNA: TGTGCCAGCCAGCGACAGCGCTTTAATGAGCAGTTCTTC; CDR3: CASQRQRFNEQFF
V: TRBV7-9; J: TRBJ1-2; size: once; D: TRBD1; DNA: TGTGCCAGCAGCCACCGGGACAGAGGCTATGGCTACACCTTC; CDR3: CASSHRDRGYGYTF
V: TRBV5-1; J: TRBJ2-7; size: few; D: .; DNA: TGCGCCAGCAGCTTGGGATATGGGGGGGCGGGCGAGCAGTACTTC; CDR3: CASSLGYGGAGEQYF
V: TRBV23-1; J: TRBJ2-3; size: .; D: .; DNA: TGCGCCAGCAGCGGACAGCCTAGCACAGATACGCAGTATTTT; CDR3: CASSGQPSTDTQYF
V: TRBV6-5; J: TRBJ2-7; size: .; D: .; DNA: TGTGCCAGCAGTTACTCGGGGACAAGAACGGAGCAGTACTTC; CDR3: CASSYSGTRTEQYF
V: TRBV19; J: TRBJ1-3; size: few; D: TRBD1; DNA: TGTGCCACTCGGGACAGGGCCTCTGGAAACACCATATATTTT; CDR3: CATRDRASGNTIYF
V: TRBV9; J: TRBJ2-2; size: .; D: TRBD2; DNA: TGTGCCAGCAGCGTAGGCCCTAGCGGGGGTAGTGGCTTCACCGGGGAGCTGTTTTTT; CDR3: CASSVGPSGGSGFTGELFF
V: TRBV5-1; J: TRBJ1-2; size: once; D: TRBD1; DNA: TGCGCCAGCAGTAACACGGAGGGGGACAGGGCTGGCTACACCTTC; CDR3: CASSNTEGDRAGYTF
V: TRBV9; J: TRBJ2-2; size: .; D: .; DNA: TGTGCCAGCAGCGTAGGACTATTAACCGGGGAGCTGTTTTTT; CDR3: CASSVGLLTGELFF
V: TRBV28; J: TRBJ2-7; size: .; D: .; DNA: TGTGCCAGCAGTTTCGGGGTGCTTAACGAGCAGTACTTC; CDR3: CASSFGVLNEQYF
V: TRBV13; J: TRBJ2-3; size: .; D: .; DNA: TGTGCCAGCAGCTTTAGTGCCCCAGATACGCAGTATTTT; CDR3: CASSFSAPDTQYF
V: TRBV7-7; J: TRBJ1-1; size: once; D: .; DNA: TGTGCTAGCAGCCACAGGTTCACTGAAGCTTTCTTT; CDR3: CASSHRFTEAFF
V: TRBV2; J: TRBJ1-1; size: .; D: .; DNA: TGTGCCAGCAGAGCAGGGGTTTATACTGAAGCTTTCTTT; CDR3: CASRAGVYTEAFF
V: TRBV11-3; J: TRBJ2-7; size: .; D: TRBD2; DNA: TGTGCCAGCAGCCGAGGACTAGCGGGGGGATTCGAGCAGTACTTC; CDR3: CASSRGLAGGFEQYF
V: TRBV5-4; J: TRBJ2-5; size: .; D: .; DNA: TGTGCCAGCAGCTTGGGGGGTAGGGTTGGAGGCTCAGAGACCCAGTACTTC; CDR3: CASSLGGRVGGSETQYF
V: TRBV9; J: TRBJ2-1; size: .; D: TRBD2; DNA: TGTGCCAGCAGCGTAGGGCGGGGGGGCCTATATGAGCAGTTCTTC; CDR3: CASSVGRGGLYEQFF
V: TRBV11-2; J: TRBJ2-1; size: .; D: TRBD2; DNA: TGTGCCAGCAGCTTTTTGGGACTAGCGGGTTACAATGAGCAGTTCTTC; CDR3: CASSFLGLAGYNEQFF
V: TRBV7-9; J: TRBJ1-6; size: .; D: .; DNA: TGTGCCAGCAGCCCCTACAGAGTCTCCTATAATTCACCCCTCCACTTT; CDR3: CASSPYRVSYNSPLHF
V: TRBV10-3; J: TRBJ1-5; size: .; D: TRBD1; DNA: TGTGCCATCAGTGGGACAGGGGACCAGCCCCAGCATTTT; CDR3: CAISGTGDQPQHF
V: TRBV7-2; J: TRBJ1-1; size: .; D: TRBD1; DNA: TGTGCCAGCAGACAGACAGGGGGCAGAGGTGAAGCTTTCTTT; CDR3: CASRQTGGRGEAFF
V: TRBV6-6; J: TRBJ2-7; size: .; D: TRBD1; DNA: TGTGCCAGCAGTTACTCGGGACAGGGGGGGTCCTACGAGCAGTACTTC; CDR3: CASSYSGQGGSYEQYF
V: TRBV27; J: TRBJ1-4; size: once; D: .; DNA: TGTGCCAGCCGGAGGGCCGGGTTATCTGCAACTAATGAAAAACTGTTTTTT; CDR3: CASRRAGLSATNEKLFF
V: TRBV25-1; J: TRBJ2-2; size: .; D: TRBD1; DNA: TGTGCCAGCAAGGGGGCTACCGGGGAGCTGTTTTTT; CDR3: CASKGATGELFF
V: TRBV4-1; J: TRBJ1-5; size: once; D: .; DNA: TGCGCCAGCAGCCACCTGGCAGGGAATGATCAGCCCCAGCATTTT; CDR3: CASSHLAGNDQPQHF
V: TRBV5-1; J: TRBJ2-1; size: .; D: TRBD1; DNA: TGCGCCAGCAGCTCCGGGACAGGGGGCAATGAGCAGTTCTTC; CDR3: CASSSGTGGNEQFF
V: TRBV7-9; J: TRBJ2-3; size: .; D: .; DNA: TGTGCCAGCAGCTTGTGGGGCCAGACAGGACTTGGCACAGATACGCAGTATTTT; CDR3: CASSLWGQTGLGTDTQYF
V: TRBV18; J: TRBJ2-3; size: .; D: TRBD2; DNA: TGTGCCAGCTCTTCTGAGGTCGGGGGGGGCACAGATACGCAGTATTTT; CDR3: CASSSEVGGGTDTQYF
V: TRBV7-8; J: TRBJ2-1; size: .; D: TRBD2; DNA: TGTGCCAGCAGCTCCCGACTAGCGGGGGCTTACAATGAGCAGTTCTTC; CDR3: CASSSRLAGAYNEQFF
V: TRBV29-1; J: TRBJ1-2; size: .; D: .; DNA: TGCAGCATAGTATGGGGCGTGGGCGGCTACACCTTC; CDR3: CSIVWGVGGYTF
V: TRBV10-3; J: TRBJ2-6; size: .; D: TRBD1; DNA: TGTGCCATCAGTAGGGGGAGTGCCGGGACAGGGGGCCCTGGGGCCAACGGCCTGACTTTC; CDR3: CAISRGSAGTGGPGANGLTF
V: TRBV30; J: TRBJ2-7; size: .; D: TRBD2; DNA: TGTGCCTGCCCCCGACTAGCGGGAAACAGGGGCGAGCAGTACTTC; CDR3: CACPRLAGNRGEQYF
V: TRBV5-1; J: TRBJ1-4; size: .; D: TRBD1; DNA: TGCGCCAGCAGCGTGACAGGGAATGAAAAACTGTTTTTT; CDR3: CASSVTGNEKLFF
V: TRBV7-8; J: TRBJ1-2; size: .; D: .; DNA: TGTGCCAGCAGCTTAGTCCCCAGGGGAAACTATGGCTACACCTTC; CDR3: CASSLVPRGNYGYTF